This TCR beta chain was captured in a study of blood T cell repertoires in COVID-19. Study background: Samples came from the United States, Italy and Spain, spanning acute and convalescent COVID-19. T cells, B-cell-depleted T cells, or PBMCs provided the cDNA or gDNA that served as material.

Germline CDR1 and CDR2: KGHDR and SFDVKD. The CDR3 totals 17 residues. V was pared by 1 base and J by 3 bases, with 8 bases of the junction left unmatched. In its sample, this clone was seen once. In the source study's methods: Cell counts per sample came from amplifying reference gene primers. Profiling relied on immunoSEQ multiplex PCR, and the TCRdb table lists in-frame clones only, not all of them. The D gene and trimming were derived from the DNA, and the V and J assignments and clone size from that table. The profile covers about 83,000 clones, with 80% to 90% appearing a single time and roughly 15% taken by the ten largest.

Input material: peripheral blood. The TCR sequence derives from a woman of 80 years or more with acute or convalescent COVID-19. V usage is TRBV24-1 and J usage is TRBJ2-7; TRBD2 matches 10 bases. As DNA, the CDR3 is TGTGCCACCAGTGATTTTTGGACTAGCGGCCCCCTCTACGAGCAGTACTTC. Translating it yields CATSDFWTSGPLYEQYF.